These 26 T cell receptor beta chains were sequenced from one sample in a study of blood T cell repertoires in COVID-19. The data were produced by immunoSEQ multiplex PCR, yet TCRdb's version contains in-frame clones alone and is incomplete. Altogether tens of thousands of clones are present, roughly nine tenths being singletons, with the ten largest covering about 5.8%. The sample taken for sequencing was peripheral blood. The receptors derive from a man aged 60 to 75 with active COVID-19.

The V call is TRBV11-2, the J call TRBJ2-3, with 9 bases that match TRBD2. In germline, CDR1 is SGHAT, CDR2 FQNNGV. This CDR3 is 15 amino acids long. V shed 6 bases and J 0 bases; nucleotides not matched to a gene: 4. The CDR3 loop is CASSRSGGSTDTQYF. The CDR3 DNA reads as TGTGCCAGCAGTCGTAGCGGGGGAAGCACAGATACGCAGTATTTT.

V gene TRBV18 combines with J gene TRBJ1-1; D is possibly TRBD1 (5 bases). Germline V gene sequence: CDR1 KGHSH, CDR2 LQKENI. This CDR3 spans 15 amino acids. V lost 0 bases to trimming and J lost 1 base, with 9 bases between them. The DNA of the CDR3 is TGTGCCAGCTCACCACCGTGGCAGGGGAACACTGAAGCTTTCTTT. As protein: CASSPPWQGNTEAFF.

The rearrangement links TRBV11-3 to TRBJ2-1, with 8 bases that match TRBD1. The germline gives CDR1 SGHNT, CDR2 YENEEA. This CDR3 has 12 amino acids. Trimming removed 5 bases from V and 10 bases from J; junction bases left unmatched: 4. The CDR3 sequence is CASSPGGDEQFF. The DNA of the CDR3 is TGTGCCAGCAGCCCAGGGGGCGACGAGCAGTTCTTC.

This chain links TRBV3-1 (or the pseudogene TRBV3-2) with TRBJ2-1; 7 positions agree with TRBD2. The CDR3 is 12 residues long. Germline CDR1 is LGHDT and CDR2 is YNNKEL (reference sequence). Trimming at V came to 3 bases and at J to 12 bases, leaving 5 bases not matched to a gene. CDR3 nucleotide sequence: TGTGCCAGCAGCCAGCGGGGGTCCGGGCAGTTCTTC. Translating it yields CASSQRGSGQFF.

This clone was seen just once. CDR3 region: CASSSPGRQSSYEQYF. CDR3 nucleotides: TGTGCCAGCAGCTCCCCCGGGAGGCAAAGCTCCTACGAGCAGTACTTC. This sequence joins TRBV27 and TRBJ2-7; 7 bases match TRBD2. The germline V gene has CDR1 MNHEY and CDR2 SMNVEV (reference sequence). V lost 6 bases, J lost 0 bases, and 11 bases stayed unmatched. The CDR3 covers 16 residues.

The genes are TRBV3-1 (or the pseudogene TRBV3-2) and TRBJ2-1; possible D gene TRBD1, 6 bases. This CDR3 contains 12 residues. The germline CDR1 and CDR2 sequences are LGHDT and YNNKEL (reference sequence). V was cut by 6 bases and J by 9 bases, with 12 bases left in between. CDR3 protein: CASRDRDAEQFF. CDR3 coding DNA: TGTGCCAGCAGGGACAGAGACGCTGAGCAGTTCTTC.

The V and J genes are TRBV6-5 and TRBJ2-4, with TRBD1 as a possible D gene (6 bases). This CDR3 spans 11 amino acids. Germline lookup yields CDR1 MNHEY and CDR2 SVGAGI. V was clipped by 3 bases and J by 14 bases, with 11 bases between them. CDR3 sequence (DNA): TGTGCCAGCAGTTATGGGGGACAAAAGTACTTC. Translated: CASSYGGQKYF.

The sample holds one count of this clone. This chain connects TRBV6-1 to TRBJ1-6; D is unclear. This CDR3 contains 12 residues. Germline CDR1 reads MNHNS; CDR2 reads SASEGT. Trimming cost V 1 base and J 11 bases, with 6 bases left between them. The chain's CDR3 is CASSEVVPPLHF. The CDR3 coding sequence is TGTGCCAGCAGTGAAGTAGTACCACCCCTCCACTTT.

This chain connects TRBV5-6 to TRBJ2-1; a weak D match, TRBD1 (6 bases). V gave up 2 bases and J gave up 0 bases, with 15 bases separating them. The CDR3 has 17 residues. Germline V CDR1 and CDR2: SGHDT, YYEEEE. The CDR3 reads CASSFRGRFSSYNEQFF. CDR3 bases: TGTGCCAGCAGCTTCAGGGGAAGGTTTAGCTCCTACAATGAGCAGTTCTTC. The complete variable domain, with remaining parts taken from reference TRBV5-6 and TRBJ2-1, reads DAGVTQSPTHLIKTRGQQVTLRCSPKSGHDTVSWYQQALGQGPQFIFQYYEEEERQRGNFPDRFSGHQFPNYSSELNVNALLLGDSALYLCASSFRGRFSSYNEQFFGPGTRLTVL.

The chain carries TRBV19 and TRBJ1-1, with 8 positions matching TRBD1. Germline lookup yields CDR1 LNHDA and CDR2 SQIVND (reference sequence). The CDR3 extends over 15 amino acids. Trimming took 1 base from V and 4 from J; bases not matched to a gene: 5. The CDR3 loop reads CASSIGDRRSTEAFF. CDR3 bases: TGTGCCAGTAGTATAGGGGACAGGAGGAGCACTGAAGCTTTCTTT.

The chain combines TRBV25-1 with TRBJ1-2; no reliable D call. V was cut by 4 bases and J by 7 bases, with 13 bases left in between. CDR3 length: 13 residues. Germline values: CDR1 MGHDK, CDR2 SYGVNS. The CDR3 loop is CASSGPVSSGYTF. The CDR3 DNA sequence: TGTGCCAGCAGTGGCCCGGTATCCTCTGGCTACACCTTC.

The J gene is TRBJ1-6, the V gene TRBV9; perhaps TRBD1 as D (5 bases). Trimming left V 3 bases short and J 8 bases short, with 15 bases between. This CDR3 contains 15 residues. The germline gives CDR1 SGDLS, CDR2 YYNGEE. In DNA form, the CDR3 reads TGTGCCAGCAGCGGACAGTCCGAAGGAGATTCACCCCTCCACTTT. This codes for CASSGQSEGDSPLHF.

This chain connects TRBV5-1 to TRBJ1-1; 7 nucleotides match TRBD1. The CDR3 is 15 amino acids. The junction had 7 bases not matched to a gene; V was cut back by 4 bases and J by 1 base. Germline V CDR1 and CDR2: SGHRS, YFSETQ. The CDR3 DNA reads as TGCGCCAGCAGCAAGCACGACAGGGAGAACACTGAAGCTTTCTTT. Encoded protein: CASSKHDRENTEAFF.

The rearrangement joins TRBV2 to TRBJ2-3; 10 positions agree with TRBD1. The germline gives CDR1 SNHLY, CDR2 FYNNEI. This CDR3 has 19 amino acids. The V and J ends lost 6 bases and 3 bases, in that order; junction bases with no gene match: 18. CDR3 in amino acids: CASRKRQGAPGLGTDTQYF. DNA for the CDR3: TGTGCCAGCAGGAAACGACAGGGGGCGCCCGGGTTAGGGACAGATACGCAGTATTTT.

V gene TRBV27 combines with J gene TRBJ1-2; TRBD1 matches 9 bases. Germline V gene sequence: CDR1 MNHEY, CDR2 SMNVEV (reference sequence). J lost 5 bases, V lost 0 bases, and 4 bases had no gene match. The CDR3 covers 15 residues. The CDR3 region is CASSLSGTGLYGYTF. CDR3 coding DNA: TGTGCCAGCAGTTTATCGGGGACAGGGTTATATGGCTACACCTTC.

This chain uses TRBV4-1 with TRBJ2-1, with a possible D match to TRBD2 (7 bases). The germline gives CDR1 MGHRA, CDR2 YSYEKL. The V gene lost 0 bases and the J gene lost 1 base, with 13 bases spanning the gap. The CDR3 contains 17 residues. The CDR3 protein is CASSQDGRGLSYNEQFF. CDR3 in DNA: TGCGCCAGCAGCCAAGATGGGCGGGGGCTTTCCTACAATGAGCAGTTCTTC.

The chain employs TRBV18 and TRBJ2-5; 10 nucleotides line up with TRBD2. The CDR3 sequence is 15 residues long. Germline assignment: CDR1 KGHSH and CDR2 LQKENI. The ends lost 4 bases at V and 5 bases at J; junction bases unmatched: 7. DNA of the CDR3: TGTGCCAGCTCACTCCCAGCGGGGGGGTTTGAGACCCAGTACTTC. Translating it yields CASSLPAGGFETQYF. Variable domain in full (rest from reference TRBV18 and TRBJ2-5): NAGVMQNPRHLVRRRGQEARLRCSPMKGHSHVYWYRQLPEEGLKFMVYLQKENIIDESGMPKERFSAEFPKEGPSILRIQQVVRGDSAAYFCASSLPAGGFETQYFGPGTRLLVL.

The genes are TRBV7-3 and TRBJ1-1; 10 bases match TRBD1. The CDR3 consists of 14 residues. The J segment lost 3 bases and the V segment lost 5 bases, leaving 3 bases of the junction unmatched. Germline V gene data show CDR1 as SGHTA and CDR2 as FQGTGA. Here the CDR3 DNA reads TGTGCCAGCAGCGGGACAGGGGTGGACACTGAAGCTTTCTTT. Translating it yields CASSGTGVDTEAFF.

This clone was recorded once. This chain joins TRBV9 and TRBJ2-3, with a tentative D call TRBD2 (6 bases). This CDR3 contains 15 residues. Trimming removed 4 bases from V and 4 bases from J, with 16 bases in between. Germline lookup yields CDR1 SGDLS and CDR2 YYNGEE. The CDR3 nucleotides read TGTGCCAGCAGCTCCCGATTTGGAGGGGCAGATACGCAGTATTTT. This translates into CASSSRFGGADTQYF.

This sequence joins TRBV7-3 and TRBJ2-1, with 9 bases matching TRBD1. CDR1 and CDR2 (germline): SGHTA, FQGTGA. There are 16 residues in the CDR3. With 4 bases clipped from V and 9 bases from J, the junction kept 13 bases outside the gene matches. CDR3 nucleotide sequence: TGTGCCAGCAGCTCTGGGACAGGGACTGTCTCCCGTGAGCAGTTCTTC. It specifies CASSSGTGTVSREQFF.

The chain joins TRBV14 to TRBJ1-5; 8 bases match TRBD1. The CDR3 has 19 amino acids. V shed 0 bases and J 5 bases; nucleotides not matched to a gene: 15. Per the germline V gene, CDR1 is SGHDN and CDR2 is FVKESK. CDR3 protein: CASSQDQRQGPRGHQPQHF. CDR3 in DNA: TGTGCCAGCAGCCAAGATCAGAGACAGGGGCCACGGGGGCATCAGCCCCAGCATTTT.

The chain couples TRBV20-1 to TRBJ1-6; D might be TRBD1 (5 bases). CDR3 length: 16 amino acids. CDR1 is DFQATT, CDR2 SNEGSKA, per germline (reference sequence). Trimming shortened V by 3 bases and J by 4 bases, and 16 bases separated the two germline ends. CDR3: CSASPPPQGYNSPLHF. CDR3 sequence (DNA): TGCAGTGCTAGTCCTCCTCCTCAGGGTTATAATTCACCCCTCCACTTT.

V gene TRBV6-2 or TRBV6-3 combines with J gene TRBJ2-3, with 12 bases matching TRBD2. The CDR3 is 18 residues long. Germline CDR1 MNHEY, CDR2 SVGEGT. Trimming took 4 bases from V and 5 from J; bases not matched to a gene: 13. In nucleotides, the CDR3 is TGTGCCAGCAGTTCTCCCCGTTTGTTACTAGCGGGGGGAGATACGCAGTATTTT. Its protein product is CASSSPRLLLAGGDTQYF.

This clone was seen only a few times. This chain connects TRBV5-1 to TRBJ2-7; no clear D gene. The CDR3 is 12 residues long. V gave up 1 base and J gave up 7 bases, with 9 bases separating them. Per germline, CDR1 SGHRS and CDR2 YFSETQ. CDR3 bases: TGCGCCAGCAGCTTGCCTACTCGTGAGCAGTACTTC. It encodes CASSLPTREQYF.

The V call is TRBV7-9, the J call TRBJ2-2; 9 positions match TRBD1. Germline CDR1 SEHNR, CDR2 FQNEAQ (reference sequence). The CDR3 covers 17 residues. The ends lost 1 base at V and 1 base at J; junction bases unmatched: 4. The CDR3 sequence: CASSLVLTGGNTGELFF. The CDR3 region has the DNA TGTGCCAGCAGCTTAGTGCTGACAGGGGGGAACACCGGGGAGCTGTTTTTT.

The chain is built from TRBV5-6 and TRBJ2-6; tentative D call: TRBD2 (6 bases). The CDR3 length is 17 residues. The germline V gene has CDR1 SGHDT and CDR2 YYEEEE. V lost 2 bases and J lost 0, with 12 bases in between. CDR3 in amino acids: CASSFWEVSSGANVLTF. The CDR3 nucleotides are TGTGCCAGCAGCTTTTGGGAGGTAAGCTCTGGGGCCAACGTCCTGACTTTC.